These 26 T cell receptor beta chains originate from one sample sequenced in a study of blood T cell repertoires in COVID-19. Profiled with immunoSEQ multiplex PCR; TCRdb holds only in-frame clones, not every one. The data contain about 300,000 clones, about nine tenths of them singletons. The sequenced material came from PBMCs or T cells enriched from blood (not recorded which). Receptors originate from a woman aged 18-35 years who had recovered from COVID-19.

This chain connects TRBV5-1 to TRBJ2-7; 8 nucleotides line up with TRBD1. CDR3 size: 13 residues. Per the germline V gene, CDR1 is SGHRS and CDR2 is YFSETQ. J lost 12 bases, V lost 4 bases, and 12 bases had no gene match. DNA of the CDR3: TGCGCCAGCAGCCTGACAGGGGCTCCTTTCCCGTACTTC. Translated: CASSLTGAPFPYF.

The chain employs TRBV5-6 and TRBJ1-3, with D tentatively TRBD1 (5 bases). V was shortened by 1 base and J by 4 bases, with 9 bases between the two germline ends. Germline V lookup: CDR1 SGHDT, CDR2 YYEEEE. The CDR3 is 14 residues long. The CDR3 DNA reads TGTGCCAGCAGCTTGCAGGGATCGGGAAACACCATATATTTT. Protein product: CASSLQGSGNTIYF.

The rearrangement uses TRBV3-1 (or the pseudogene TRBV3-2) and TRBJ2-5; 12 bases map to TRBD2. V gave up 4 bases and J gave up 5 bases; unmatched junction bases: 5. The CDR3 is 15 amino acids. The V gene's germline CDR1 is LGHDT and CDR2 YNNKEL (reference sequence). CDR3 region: CASSPRLAGGETQYF. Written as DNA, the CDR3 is TGTGCCAGCAGCCCGAGGCTAGCGGGGGGGGAGACCCAGTACTTC.

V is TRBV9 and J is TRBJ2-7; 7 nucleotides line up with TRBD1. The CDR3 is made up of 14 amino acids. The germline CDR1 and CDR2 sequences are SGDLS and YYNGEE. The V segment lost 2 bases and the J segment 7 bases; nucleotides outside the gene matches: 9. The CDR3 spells CASSVGTALVEQYF. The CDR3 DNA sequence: TGTGCCAGCAGCGTTGGGACAGCGCTCGTAGAGCAGTACTTC.

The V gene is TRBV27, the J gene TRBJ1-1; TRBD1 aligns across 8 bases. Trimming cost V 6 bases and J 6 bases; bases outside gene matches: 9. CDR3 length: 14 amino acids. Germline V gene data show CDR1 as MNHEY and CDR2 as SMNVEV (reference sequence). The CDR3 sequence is CASSEQGVGAEAFF. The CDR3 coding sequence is TGTGCCAGCAGCGAACAGGGGGTCGGGGCTGAAGCTTTCTTT.

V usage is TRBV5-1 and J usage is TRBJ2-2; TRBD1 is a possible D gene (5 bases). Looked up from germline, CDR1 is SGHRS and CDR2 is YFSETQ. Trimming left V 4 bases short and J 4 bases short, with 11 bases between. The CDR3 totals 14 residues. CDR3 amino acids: CASSHDRPTGELFF. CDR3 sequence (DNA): TGCGCCAGCAGCCACGACAGACCCACCGGGGAGCTGTTTTTT. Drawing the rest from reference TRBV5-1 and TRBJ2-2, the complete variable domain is KAGVTQTPRYLIKTRGQQVTLSCSPISGHRSVSWYQQTPGQGLQFLFEYFSETQRNKGNFPGRFSGRQFSNSRSEMNVSTLELGDSALYLCASSHDRPTGELFFGEGSRLTVL.

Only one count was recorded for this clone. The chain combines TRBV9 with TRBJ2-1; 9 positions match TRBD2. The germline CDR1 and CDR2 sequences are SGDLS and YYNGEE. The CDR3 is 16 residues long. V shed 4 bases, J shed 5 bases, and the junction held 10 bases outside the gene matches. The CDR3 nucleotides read TGTGCCAGCAGCTACGGCGGGCGGGGGGGAGACAATGAGCAGTTCTTC. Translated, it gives CASSYGGRGGDNEQFF.

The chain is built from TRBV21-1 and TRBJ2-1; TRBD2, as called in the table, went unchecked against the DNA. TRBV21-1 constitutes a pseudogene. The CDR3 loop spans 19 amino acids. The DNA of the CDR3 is TGTGCCAGCAGCAGTCCCGGGACTAGCGGGAGGGAGGCCTACAATGAGCAGTTCTTC. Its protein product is CASSSPGTSGREAYNEQFF.

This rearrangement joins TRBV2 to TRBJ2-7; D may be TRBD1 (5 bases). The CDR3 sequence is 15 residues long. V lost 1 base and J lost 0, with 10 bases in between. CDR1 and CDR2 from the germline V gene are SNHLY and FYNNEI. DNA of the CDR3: TGTGCCAGCAGTGAAGGGCAGGGAAGCTCCTACGAGCAGTACTTC. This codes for CASSEGQGSSYEQYF.

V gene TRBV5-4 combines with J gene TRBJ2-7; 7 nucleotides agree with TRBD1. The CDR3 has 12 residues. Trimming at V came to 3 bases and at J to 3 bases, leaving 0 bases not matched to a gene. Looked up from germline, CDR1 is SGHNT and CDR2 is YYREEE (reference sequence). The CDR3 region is CASSWDSYEQYF. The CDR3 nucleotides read TGTGCCAGCAGCTGGGACAGCTACGAGCAGTACTTC.

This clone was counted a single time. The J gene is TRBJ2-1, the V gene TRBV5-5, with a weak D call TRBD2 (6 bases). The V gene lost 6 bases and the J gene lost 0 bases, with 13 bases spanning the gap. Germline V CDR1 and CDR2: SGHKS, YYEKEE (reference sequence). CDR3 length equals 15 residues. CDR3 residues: CASTLATSSYNEQFF. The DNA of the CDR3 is TGTGCCAGCACCCTAGCGACTAGCTCCTACAATGAGCAGTTCTTC.

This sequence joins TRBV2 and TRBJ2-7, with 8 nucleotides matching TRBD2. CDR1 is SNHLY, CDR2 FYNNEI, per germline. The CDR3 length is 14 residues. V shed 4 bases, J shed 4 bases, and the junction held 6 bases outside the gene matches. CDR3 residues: CASSVSGGLYEQYF. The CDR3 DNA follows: TGTGCCAGCAGTGTAAGCGGGGGATTGTACGAGCAGTACTTC.

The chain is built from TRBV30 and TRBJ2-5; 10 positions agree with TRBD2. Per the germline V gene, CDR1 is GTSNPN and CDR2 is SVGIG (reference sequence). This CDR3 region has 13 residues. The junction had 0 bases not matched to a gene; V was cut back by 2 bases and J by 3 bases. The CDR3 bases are TGTGCCTGGAGTAGCGGGGGGGAAGAGACCCAGTACTTC. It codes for CAWSSGGEETQYF.

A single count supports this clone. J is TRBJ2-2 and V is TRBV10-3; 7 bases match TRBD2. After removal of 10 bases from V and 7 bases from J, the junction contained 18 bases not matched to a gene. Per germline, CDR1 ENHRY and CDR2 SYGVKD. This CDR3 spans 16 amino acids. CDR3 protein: CATLRPGAGVVGELFF. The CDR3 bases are TGTGCCACGCTACGCCCCGGGGCGGGAGTGGTCGGGGAGCTGTTTTTT.

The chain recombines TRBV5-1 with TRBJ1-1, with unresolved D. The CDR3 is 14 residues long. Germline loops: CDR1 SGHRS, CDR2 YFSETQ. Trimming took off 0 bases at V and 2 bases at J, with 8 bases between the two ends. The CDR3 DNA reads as TGCGCCAGCAGCTTGGCCACAGTCAACACTGAAGCTTTCTTT. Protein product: CASSLATVNTEAFF.

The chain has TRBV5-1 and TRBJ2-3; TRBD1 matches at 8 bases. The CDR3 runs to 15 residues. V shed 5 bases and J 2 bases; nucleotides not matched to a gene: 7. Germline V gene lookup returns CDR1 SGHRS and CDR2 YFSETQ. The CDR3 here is CASSDRGLTTDTQYF. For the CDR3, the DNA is TGCGCCAGCAGTGACAGGGGATTGACCACAGATACGCAGTATTTT.

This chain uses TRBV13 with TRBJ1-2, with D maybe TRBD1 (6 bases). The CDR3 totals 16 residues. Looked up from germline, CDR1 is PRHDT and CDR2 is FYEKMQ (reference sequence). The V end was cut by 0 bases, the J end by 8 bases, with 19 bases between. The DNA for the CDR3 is TGTGCCAGCAGCTTAGGCGCCACAGAGGGGGTTCGCGGCTACACCTTC. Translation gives CASSLGATEGVRGYTF. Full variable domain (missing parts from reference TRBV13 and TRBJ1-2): AAGVIQSPRHLIKEKRETATLKCYPIPRHDTVYWYQQGPGQDPQFLISFYEKMQSDKGSIPDRFSAQQFSDYHSELNMSSLELGDSALYFCASSLGATEGVRGYTFGSGTRLTVV.

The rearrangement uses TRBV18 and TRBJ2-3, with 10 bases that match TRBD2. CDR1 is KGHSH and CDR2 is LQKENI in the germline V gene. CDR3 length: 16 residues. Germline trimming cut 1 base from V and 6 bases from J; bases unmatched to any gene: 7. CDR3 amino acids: CASSPRASGSADTQYF. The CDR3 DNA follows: TGTGCCAGCTCACCACGCGCTAGCGGGAGTGCTGATACGCAGTATTTT. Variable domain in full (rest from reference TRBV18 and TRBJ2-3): NAGVMQNPRHLVRRRGQEARLRCSPMKGHSHVYWYRQLPEEGLKFMVYLQKENIIDESGMPKERFSAEFPKEGPSILRIQQVVRGDSAAYFCASSPRASGSADTQYFGPGTRLTVL.

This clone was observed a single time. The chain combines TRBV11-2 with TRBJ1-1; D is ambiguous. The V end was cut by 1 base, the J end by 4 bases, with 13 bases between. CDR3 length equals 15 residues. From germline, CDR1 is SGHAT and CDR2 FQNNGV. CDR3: CASSLVSGIITEAFF. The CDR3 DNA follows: TGTGCCAGCAGCTTAGTATCCGGGATTATCACTGAAGCTTTCTTT.

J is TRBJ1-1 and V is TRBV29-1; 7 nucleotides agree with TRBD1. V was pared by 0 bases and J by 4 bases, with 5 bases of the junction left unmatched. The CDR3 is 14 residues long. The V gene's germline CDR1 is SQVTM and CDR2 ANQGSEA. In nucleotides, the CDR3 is TGCAGCGTTGAAGAGGAGGGGGCGGGCACTGAAGCTTTCTTT. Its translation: CSVEEEGAGTEAFF.

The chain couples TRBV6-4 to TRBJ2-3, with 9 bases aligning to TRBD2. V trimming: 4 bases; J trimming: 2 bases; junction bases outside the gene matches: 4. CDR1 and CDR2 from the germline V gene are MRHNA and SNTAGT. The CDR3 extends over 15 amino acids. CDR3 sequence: CASSGSGGPTDTQYF. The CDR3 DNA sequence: TGTGCCAGCAGTGGTAGCGGGGGTCCCACAGATACGCAGTATTTT.

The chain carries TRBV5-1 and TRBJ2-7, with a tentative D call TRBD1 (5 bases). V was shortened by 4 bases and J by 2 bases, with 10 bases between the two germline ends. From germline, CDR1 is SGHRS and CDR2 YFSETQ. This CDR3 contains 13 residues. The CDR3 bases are TGCGCCAGCAGCCCAGGACACCCCTACGAGCAGTACTTC. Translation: CASSPGHPYEQYF.

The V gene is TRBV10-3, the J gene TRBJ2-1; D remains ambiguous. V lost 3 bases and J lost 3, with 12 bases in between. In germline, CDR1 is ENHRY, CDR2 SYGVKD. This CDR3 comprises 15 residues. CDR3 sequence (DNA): TGTGCCATCAGTGAAAGGCAGGCAGACTACAATGAGCAGTTCTTC. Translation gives CAISERQADYNEQFF.

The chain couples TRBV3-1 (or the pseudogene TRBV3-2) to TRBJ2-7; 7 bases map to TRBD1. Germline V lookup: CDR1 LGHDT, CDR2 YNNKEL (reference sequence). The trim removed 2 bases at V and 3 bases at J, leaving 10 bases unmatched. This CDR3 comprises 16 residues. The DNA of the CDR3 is TGTGCCAGCAGCCAAAATGAGGGACAGATGCACTACGAGCAGTACTTC. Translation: CASSQNEGQMHYEQYF.

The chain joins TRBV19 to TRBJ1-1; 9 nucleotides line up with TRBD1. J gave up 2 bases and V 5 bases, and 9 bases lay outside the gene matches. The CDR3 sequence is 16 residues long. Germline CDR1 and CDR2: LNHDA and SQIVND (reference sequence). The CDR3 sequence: CASSPGTGRNNTEAFF. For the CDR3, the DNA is TGTGCCAGTAGTCCCGGGACAGGGAGGAACAACACTGAAGCTTTCTTT.

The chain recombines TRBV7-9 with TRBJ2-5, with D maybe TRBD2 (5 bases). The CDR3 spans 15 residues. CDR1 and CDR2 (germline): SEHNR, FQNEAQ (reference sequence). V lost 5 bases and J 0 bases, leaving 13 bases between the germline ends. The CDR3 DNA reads TGTGCCAGCAGCCCGCGGTACGGGGACCAAGAGACCCAGTACTTC. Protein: CASSPRYGDQETQYF.